This entry lists 24 T cell receptor beta chains sequenced from one sample in a study of glioma-infiltrating T cells after dendritic cell vaccination. Method: immunoSEQ multiplex PCR; TCRdb's copy keeps in-frame clones and lacks some. The sample consists of about 96,000 clones, over 60% of them appearing once. Here the sequenced sample was blood, taken before dendritic cell vaccination. These receptors came from a human donor with glioblastoma.

J is TRBJ1-4 and V is TRBV19, with no clear D. Trimming pared 7 bases from V and 4 bases from J, leaving 10 bases between. The germline CDR1 and CDR2 sequences are LNHDA and SQIVND (reference sequence). This CDR3 spans 13 amino acids. The CDR3 is CASKSRSNEKLFF. CDR3 bases: TGTGCCAGTAAGTCAAGGAGTAATGAAAAACTGTTTTTT.

This clone has more than one count but fewer than ten. This chain connects TRBV6-6 to TRBJ2-1, with 7 nucleotides matching TRBD2. Germline CDR1 MNHNY, CDR2 SVGAGI (reference sequence). The V gene end was trimmed by 10 bases and the J gene end by 5 bases; junction bases not matched to a gene: 8. This CDR3 is built from 13 residues. For the CDR3, the DNA is TGTGCCACGGAAGGGACTAACAACAATGAGCAGTTCTTC. Translation: CATEGTNNNEQFF.

The chain couples TRBV15 to TRBJ2-3; 8 bases align to TRBD1. CDR1 is LNHNV, CDR2 YYDKDF, per germline (reference sequence). Trimming removed 5 bases from V and 2 bases from J; junction bases left unmatched: 3. The CDR3 is made up of 14 amino acids. CDR3 in DNA: TGTGCCACCAGCGAGGGACAGGTCACAGATACGCAGTATTTT. This encodes CATSEGQVTDTQYF.

This clone was observed a few times. This chain's CDR3 is CASSLDRGPYNEQFF. CDR3 sequence (DNA): TGTGCCAGCAGCTTGGACAGGGGGCCATACAATGAGCAGTTCTTC. The chain is built from TRBV11-2 and TRBJ2-1; 11 nucleotides line up with TRBD1. The germline gives CDR1 SGHAT, CDR2 FQNNGV. This CDR3 contains 15 residues. The junction had 2 bases not matched to a gene; V was cut back by 3 bases and J by 4 bases.

This clone was observed once. The rearrangement uses TRBV4-1 and TRBJ1-2; the match to TRBD1 covers 9 bases. V lost 3 bases and J lost 5; bases outside the gene matches: 10. CDR3 size: 16 residues. The germline gives CDR1 MGHRA, CDR2 YSYEKL. The chain's CDR3 is CASSHPGRGQGYGYTF. The CDR3 region has the DNA TGCGCCAGCAGCCACCCCGGGAGGGGACAGGGATATGGCTACACCTTC.

The chain combines TRBV2 with TRBJ2-5; the match to TRBD1 covers 7 bases. The CDR3 runs to 19 residues. V gave up 6 bases and J gave up 1 base; unmatched junction bases: 20. The germline gives CDR1 SNHLY, CDR2 FYNNEI. The CDR3 DNA sequence: TGTGCCAGCAGCGGATCCGCCGGGGCGTCCAGGGACAGCCAAGAGACCCAGTACTTC. Its protein product is CASSGSAGASRDSQETQYF.

The V gene is TRBV6-5, the J gene TRBJ1-6, with D unclear. Germline V gene data show CDR1 as MNHEY and CDR2 as SVGAGI. There are 15 residues in the CDR3. Between the trimmed V and J ends, which lost 0 bases and 9 bases, there was a span of 12 bases. CDR3 sequence: CASSYSGEGFSPLHF. DNA for the CDR3: TGTGCCAGCAGTTACTCTGGTGAGGGATTTTCACCCCTCCACTTT.

V and J are TRBV7-2 and TRBJ2-3; 8 bases are a match to TRBD2. The V gene end was trimmed by 5 bases and the J gene end by 4 bases; junction bases not matched to a gene: 11. The length of the CDR3 is 16 residues. CDR1 is SGHTA and CDR2 is FQGNSA in the germline V gene. CDR3 residues: CASSAPGTRFPDTQYF. The CDR3 DNA reads as TGTGCCAGCAGCGCGCCCGGGACTAGATTCCCAGATACGCAGTATTTT. Combining the CDR3 with reference TRBV7-2 and TRBJ2-3 gives the whole variable domain GAGVSQSPSNKVTEKGKDVELRCDPISGHTALYWYRQSLGQGLEFLIYFQGNSAPDKSGLPSDRFSAERTGGSVSTLTIQRTQQEDSAVYLCASSAPGTRFPDTQYFGPGTRLTVL.

The V call is TRBV5-4, the J call TRBJ1-3, with D perhaps TRBD1 (6 bases). The V and J ends lost 4 bases and 0 bases respectively, with 14 bases between them. The CDR3 runs to 16 residues. CDR1 is SGHNT and CDR2 is YYREEE in the germline V gene (reference sequence). CDR3 coding DNA: TGTGCCAGCAGCCCAGGACAGCGAAGCTCTGGAAACACCATATATTTT. Protein product: CASSPGQRSSGNTIYF.

V usage is TRBV18 and J usage is TRBJ1-1, with a possible D match to TRBD1 (6 bases). With 3 bases removed from V and 7 bases from J, the gap between germline ends came to 15 bases. Germline V gene data show CDR1 as KGHSH and CDR2 as LQKENI. CDR3 length: 14 amino acids. CDR3 DNA sequence: TGTGCCAGCTCACCCTCTACAGGGATGTTTGAAGCTTTCTTT. Protein product: CASSPSTGMFEAFF.

A single count supports this clone. This sequence joins TRBV7-2 and TRBJ2-5; no clear D. The CDR3 is 14 residues long. V lost 0 bases and J 5 bases, leaving 10 bases between the germline ends. Germline V gene sequence: CDR1 SGHTA, CDR2 FQGNSA. The CDR3 reads CASSLARYKETQYF. Here the CDR3 DNA reads TGTGCCAGCAGCTTAGCCCGTTACAAGGAGACCCAGTACTTC.

The chain is built from TRBV30 and TRBJ2-3; maybe TRBD2 (6 bases). From germline, CDR1 is GTSNPN and CDR2 SVGIG (reference sequence). V was clipped by 8 bases and J by 0 bases, with 9 bases between them. This CDR3 has 12 amino acids. CDR3 sequence (DNA): TGTGCCGGGGGGTGGAGCACAGATACGCAGTATTTT. This encodes CAGGWSTDTQYF.

The J gene is TRBJ1-1, the V gene TRBV30; D uncertain. Germline lookup yields CDR1 GTSNPN and CDR2 SVGIG (reference sequence). V gave up 0 bases and J gave up 4 bases, with 9 bases separating them. The CDR3 has 13 residues. The CDR3 region has the DNA TGTGCCTGGAGTGTTCAGTTAAGCACTGAAGCTTTCTTT. It codes for CAWSVQLSTEAFF.

The chain couples TRBV4-2 to TRBJ2-1; possible D gene TRBD2, 5 bases. Germline V gene sequence: CDR1 LGHNA, CDR2 YNFKEQ. The CDR3 runs 18 residues. Trimming shortened V by 0 bases and J by 8 bases, and 23 bases separated the two germline ends. The CDR3 sequence: CASSQEGGGLRRIDEQFF. Written as DNA, the CDR3 is TGTGCCAGCAGCCAAGAAGGAGGCGGACTCAGAAGGATCGATGAGCAGTTCTTC.

In its sample, this clone was seen once. The rearrangement uses TRBV7-2 and TRBJ2-1, with TRBD1 as a possible D gene (5 bases). With 1 base removed from V and 7 bases from J, the gap between germline ends came to 23 bases. This CDR3 is built from 18 residues. CDR1 is SGHTA and CDR2 is FQGNSA in the germline V gene. Here the CDR3 DNA reads TGTGCCAGCAGCTTAGACCGTCGTGGACCCGAAAGGGGTAATGAGCAGTTCTTC. This codes for CASSLDRRGPERGNEQFF.

V and J are TRBV18 and TRBJ1-2, with 7 bases identical to TRBD1. The CDR3 extends over 16 amino acids. V shed 3 bases, J shed 4 bases, and the junction held 11 bases outside the gene matches. Germline values: CDR1 KGHSH, CDR2 LQKENI. CDR3 nucleotides: TGTGCCAGCTCACCCATGGCACAGGGGAATATCTATGGCTACACCTTC. This translates into CASSPMAQGNIYGYTF.

The V and J genes are TRBV7-9 and TRBJ2-1; 11 bases match TRBD2. This CDR3 spans 17 amino acids. V lost 1 base to trimming and J lost 5 bases; unmatched junction nucleotides: 7. Per germline, CDR1 SEHNR and CDR2 FQNEAQ (reference sequence). Written as DNA, the CDR3 is TGTGCCAGCAGCTTAGGGCGTAGCGGGAGGGCCCACAATGAGCAGTTCTTC. Translating gives CASSLGRSGRAHNEQFF.

V usage is TRBV6-1 and J usage is TRBJ2-7; 9 bases are a match to TRBD1. This CDR3 has 14 amino acids. With 5 bases clipped from V and 7 bases from J, the junction kept 9 bases outside the gene matches. Germline CDR1 is MNHNS and CDR2 is SASEGT. CDR3 residues: CASSSGTGNSEQYF. CDR3 DNA: TGTGCCAGCAGTTCCGGGACAGGGAATTCGGAGCAGTACTTC.

Turning to this clone: Sequence at one end of the junction differs from germline and may be a read error. In DNA form, the CDR3 reads TGTGCCAACAGTTTATCGTGGTTCGGGACAGTCTATGGCTACACCTTC. Amino acids: CANSLSWFGTVYGYTF. The chain combines TRBV27 with TRBJ1-2; 7 positions match TRBD1. The CDR3 is made up of 16 amino acids. In germline, CDR1 is MNHEY, CDR2 SMNVEV (reference sequence).

V gene TRBV6-5 combines with J gene TRBJ1-2; no definite D call. The CDR3 loop spans 13 amino acids. V lost 2 bases and J lost 7, with 11 bases in between. The germline V gene has CDR1 MNHEY and CDR2 SVGAGI. As DNA, the CDR3 is TGTGCCAGCAGTTACCACGGGCGGGGTGGCTACACCTTC. This encodes CASSYHGRGGYTF.

This chain links TRBV5-1 with TRBJ1-1, with TRBD1 matching over 7 bases. The CDR3 consists of 13 residues. Trimming cost V 0 bases and J 7 bases; bases outside gene matches: 3. From germline, CDR1 is SGHRS and CDR2 YFSETQ. CDR3 protein: CASSLGQGSEAFF. The CDR3 bases are TGCGCCAGCAGCTTGGGACAGGGCAGTGAAGCTTTCTTT. The whole variable domain, filled in from reference TRBV5-1 and TRBJ1-1, reads KAGVTQTPRYLIKTRGQQVTLSCSPISGHRSVSWYQQTPGQGLQFLFEYFSETQRNKGNFPGRFSGRQFSNSRSEMNVSTLELGDSALYLCASSLGQGSEAFFGQGTRLTVV.

The chain has TRBV6-5 and TRBJ2-7; 9 bases align to TRBD1. V gave up 2 bases and J gave up 6 bases; unmatched junction bases: 8. The germline V gene has CDR1 MNHEY and CDR2 SVGAGI. The CDR3 extends over 15 amino acids. The CDR3, as DNA: TGTGCCAGCAGTTACAAACAGGGGGCAGGAGGCGAGCAGTACTTC. Translation: CASSYKQGAGGEQYF.

This sequence joins TRBV2 and TRBJ2-3; D is undetermined. The CDR3 totals 11 residues. Per germline, CDR1 SNHLY and CDR2 FYNNEI. The V end was cut by 6 bases, the J end by 5 bases, with 6 bases between. This CDR3 is CASRFIDTQYF. In DNA form, the CDR3 reads TGTGCCAGCAGGTTTATAGATACGCAGTATTTT.

This rearrangement joins TRBV6-5 to TRBJ1-6; D not certain. Trimming took 5 bases from V and 7 from J, leaving 9 bases between them. In germline, CDR1 is MNHEY, CDR2 SVGAGI. The CDR3 spans 13 residues. DNA for the CDR3: TGTGCCAGCAGTCGGGGTCTGAATTCACCCCTCCACTTT. Encoded protein: CASSRGLNSPLHF.